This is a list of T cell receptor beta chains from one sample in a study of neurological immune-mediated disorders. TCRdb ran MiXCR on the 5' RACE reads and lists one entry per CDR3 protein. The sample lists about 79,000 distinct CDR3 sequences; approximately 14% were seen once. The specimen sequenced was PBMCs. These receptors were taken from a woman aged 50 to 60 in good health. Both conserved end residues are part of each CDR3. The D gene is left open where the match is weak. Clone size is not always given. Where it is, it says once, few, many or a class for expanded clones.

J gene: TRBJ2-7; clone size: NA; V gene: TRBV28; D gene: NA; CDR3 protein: CASSFQYEQYF; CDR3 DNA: TGTGCCAGCAGTTTCCAATACGAGCAGTACTTC
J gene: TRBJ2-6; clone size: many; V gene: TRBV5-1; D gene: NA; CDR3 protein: CASSLGTSGANVLTF; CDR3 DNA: TGCGCCAGCAGCTTGGGTACCTCTGGGGCCAACGTCCTGACTTTC
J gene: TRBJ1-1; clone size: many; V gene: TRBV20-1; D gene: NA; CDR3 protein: CSARGHMNTEAFF; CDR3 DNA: TGCAGTGCTAGAGGACACATGAACACTGAAGCTTTCTTT
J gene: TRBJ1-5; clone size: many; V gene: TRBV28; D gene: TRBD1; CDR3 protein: CASSFPGQGNQPQHF; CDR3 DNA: TGTGCCAGCAGTTTCCCGGGACAGGGGAATCAGCCCCAGCATTTT
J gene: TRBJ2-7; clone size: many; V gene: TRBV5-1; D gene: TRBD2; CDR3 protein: CASSFTSGTSGSEQYF; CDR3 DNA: TGCGCCAGCAGCTTCACCTCCGGGACTAGCGGGAGCGAGCAGTACTTC
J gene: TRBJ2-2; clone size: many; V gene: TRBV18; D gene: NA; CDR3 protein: CASSPTAGRSTGELFF; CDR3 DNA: TGTGCCAGCTCACCAACGGCAGGGAGGTCAACCGGGGAGCTGTTTTTT
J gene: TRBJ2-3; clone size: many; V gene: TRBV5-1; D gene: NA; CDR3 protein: CASSFTGAATDTQYF; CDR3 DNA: TGCGCCAGCAGCTTCACGGGAGCGGCTACAGATACGCAGTATTTT
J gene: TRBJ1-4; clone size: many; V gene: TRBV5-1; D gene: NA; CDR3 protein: CASSDPGRDDEKLFF; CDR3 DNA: TGCGCCAGCAGCGATCCTGGACGTGATGATGAAAAACTGTTTTTT
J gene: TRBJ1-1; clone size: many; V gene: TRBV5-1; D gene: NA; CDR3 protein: CASSDPRAANTEAFF; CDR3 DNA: TGCGCCAGCAGCGATCCGAGGGCGGCCAACACTGAAGCTTTCTTT
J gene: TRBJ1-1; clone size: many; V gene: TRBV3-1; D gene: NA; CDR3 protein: CASSQEQGRTEAFF; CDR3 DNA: TGTGCCAGCAGCCAAGAGCAGGGAAGGACTGAAGCTTTCTTT
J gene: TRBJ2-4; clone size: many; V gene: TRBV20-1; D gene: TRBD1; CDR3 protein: CSARDRGTAYF; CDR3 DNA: TGCAGTGCTAGAGATAGAGGGACAGCGTACTTC
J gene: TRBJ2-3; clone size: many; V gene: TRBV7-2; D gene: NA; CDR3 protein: CASSLSPGWDTQYF; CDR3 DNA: TGTGCCAGCAGCTTGTCCCCAGGGTGGGATACGCAGTATTTT
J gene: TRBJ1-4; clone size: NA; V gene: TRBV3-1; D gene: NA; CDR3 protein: CASTDWQEAEKLFF; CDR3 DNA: TGTGCCAGCACAGACTGGCAGGAGGCCGAAAAACTGTTTTTT
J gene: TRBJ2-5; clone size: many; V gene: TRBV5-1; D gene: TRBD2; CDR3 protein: CASSLTSGRETQYF; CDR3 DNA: TGCGCCAGCAGCTTGACTAGCGGGAGAGAGACCCAGTACTTC
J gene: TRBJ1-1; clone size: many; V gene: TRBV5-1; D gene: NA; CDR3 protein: CASSLGGKTEAFF; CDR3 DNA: TGCGCCAGCAGCTTGGGGGGGAAGACTGAAGCTTTCTTT
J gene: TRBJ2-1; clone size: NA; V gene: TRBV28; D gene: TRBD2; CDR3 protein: CASSFNPMGLAVIHEQFF; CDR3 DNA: TGTGCCAGCAGTTTCAACCCGATGGGACTAGCGGTAATACATGAGCAGTTCTTC
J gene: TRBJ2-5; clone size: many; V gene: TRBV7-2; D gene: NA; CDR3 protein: CASSLGSGVSQGSQYF; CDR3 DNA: TGTGCCAGCAGCTTAGGCTCTGGGGTCTCCCAAGGGTCCCAGTACTTC
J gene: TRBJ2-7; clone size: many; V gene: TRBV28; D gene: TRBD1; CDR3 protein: CASSLPLTGNYEQYF; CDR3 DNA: TGTGCCAGCAGTTTACCCCTGACAGGGAACTACGAGCAGTACTTC
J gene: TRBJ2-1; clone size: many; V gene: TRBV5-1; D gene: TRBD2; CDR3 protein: CASSSYSSGMGNEQFF; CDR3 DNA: TGCGCCAGCAGCTCTTATTCTAGCGGGATGGGTAATGAGCAGTTCTTC
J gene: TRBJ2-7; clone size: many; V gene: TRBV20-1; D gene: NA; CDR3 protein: CSATSEIYEQYF; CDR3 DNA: TGCAGTGCTACATCGGAGATTTACGAGCAGTACTTC
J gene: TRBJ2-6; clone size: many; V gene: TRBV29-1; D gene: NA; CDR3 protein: CSGQSSGANVLTF; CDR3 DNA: TGCAGCGGCCAGAGCTCTGGGGCCAACGTCCTGACTTTC
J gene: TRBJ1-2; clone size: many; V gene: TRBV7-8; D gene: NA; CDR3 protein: CASSRLRDFNGYTF; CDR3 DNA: TGTGCCAGCAGCCGGTTACGGGACTTTAATGGCTACACCTTC
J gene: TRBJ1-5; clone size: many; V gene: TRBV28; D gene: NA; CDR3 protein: CASSLLIQAQHF; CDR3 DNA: TGTGCCAGCAGCCTTCTCATTCAGGCCCAGCATTTT
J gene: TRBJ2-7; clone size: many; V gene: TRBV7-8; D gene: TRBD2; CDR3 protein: CASSSKRGGYYEQYF; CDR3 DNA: TGTGCCAGCAGCTCGAAGCGGGGGGGTTACTACGAGCAGTACTTC
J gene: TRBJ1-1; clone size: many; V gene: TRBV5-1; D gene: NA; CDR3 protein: CASSLRGQRILQAFF; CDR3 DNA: TGCGCCAGCAGCTTGCGTGGACAGAGGATCCTGCAAGCTTTCTTT
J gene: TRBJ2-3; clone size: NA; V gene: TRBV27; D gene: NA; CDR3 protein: CASSHQSDTDTQYF; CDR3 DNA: TGTGCCAGCAGCCACCAAAGTGACACAGATACGCAGTATTTT
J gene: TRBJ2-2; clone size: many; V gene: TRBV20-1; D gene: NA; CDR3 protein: CSARAGYSGELFF; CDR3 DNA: TGCAGTGCTAGGGCGGGATATTCCGGGGAGCTGTTTTTT
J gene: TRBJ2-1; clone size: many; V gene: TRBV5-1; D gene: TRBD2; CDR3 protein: CASSLPSGSDEQFF; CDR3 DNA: TGCGCCAGCAGCTTGCCTAGCGGGAGCGATGAGCAGTTCTTC
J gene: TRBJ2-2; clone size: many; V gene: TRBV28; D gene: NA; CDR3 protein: CASSLSGTLTGELFF; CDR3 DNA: TGTGCCAGCAGTTTATCGGGGACATTAACCGGGGAGCTGTTTTTT
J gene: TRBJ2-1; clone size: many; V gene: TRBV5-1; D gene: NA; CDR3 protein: CASSSEAQTYNEQFF; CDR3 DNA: TGCGCCAGCAGCTCAGAGGCCCAAACCTACAATGAGCAGTTCTTC
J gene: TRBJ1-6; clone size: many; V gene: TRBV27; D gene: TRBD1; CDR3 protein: CASLETGAGSPLHF; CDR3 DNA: TGTGCCAGCCTTGAGACAGGGGCGGGATCACCCCTCCACTTT
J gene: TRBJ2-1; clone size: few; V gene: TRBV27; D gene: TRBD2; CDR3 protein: CASSRPGLPNNEQFF; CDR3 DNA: TGTGCCAGCAGCAGACCGGGACTACCCAACAATGAGCAGTTCTTC
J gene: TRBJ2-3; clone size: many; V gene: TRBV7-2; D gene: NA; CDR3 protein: CASSSRTATDTQYF; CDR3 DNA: TGTGCCAGCAGCTCTAGGACTGCCACAGATACGCAGTATTTT
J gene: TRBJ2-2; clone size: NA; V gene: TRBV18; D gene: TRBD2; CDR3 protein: CASSSSLVREIIGELFF; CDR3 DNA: TGTGCCAGCTCCTCTTCACTCGTGCGGGAGATCATCGGGGAGCTGTTTTTT
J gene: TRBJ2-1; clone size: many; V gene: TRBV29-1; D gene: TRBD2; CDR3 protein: CSVVLTSWSSYNEQFF; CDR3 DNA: TGCAGCGTTGTCTTGACTAGCTGGAGCTCCTACAATGAGCAGTTCTTC
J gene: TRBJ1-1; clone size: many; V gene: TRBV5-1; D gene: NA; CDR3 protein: CASANVPNTEAFF; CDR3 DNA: TGCGCCAGCGCAAATGTTCCGAACACTGAAGCTTTCTTT
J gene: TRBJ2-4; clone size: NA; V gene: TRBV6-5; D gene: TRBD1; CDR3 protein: CASSRARGGTGGDLAKDIQYF; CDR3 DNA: TGTGCCAGCAGCCGCGCCCGAGGAGGGACAGGGGGTGACTTAGCCAAAGACATTCAGTACTTC
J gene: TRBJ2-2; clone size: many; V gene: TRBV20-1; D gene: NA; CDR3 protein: CSAEEKQNTGELFF; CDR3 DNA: TGCAGTGCGGAGGAAAAACAGAACACCGGGGAGCTGTTTTTT
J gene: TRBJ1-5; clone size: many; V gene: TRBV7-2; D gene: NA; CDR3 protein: CASSLSSRGGTGNQPQHF; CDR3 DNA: TGTGCCAGCAGCTTATCCTCAAGGGGGGGCACGGGCAATCAGCCCCAGCATTTT
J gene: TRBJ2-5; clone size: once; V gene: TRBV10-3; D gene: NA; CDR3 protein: CAIRQSDLPRETQYF; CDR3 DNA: TGTGCCATCAGGCAATCGGATCTCCCCAGGGAGACCCAGTACTTC
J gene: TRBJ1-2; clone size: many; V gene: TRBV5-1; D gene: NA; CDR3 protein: CASSLSTANYGYTF; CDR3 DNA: TGCGCCAGCAGCTTGTCAACAGCTAACTATGGCTACACCTTC
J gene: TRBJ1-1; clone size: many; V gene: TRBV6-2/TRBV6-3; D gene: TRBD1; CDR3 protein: CASSLTGRTEAFF; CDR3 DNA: TGTGCCAGCAGCTTGACAGGGAGGACTGAAGCTTTCTTT
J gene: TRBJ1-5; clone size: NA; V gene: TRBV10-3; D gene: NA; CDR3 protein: CANGRSDHPQHF; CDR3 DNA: TGTGCCAACGGTAGGTCCGATCATCCCCAGCATTTT
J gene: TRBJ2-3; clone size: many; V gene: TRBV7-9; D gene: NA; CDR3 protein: CASSEAWQPSTDTQYF; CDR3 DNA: TGTGCCAGCAGCGAAGCGTGGCAGCCCTCCACAGATACGCAGTATTTT
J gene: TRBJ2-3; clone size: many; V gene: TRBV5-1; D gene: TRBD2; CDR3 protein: CASSLPPRTSGSTDTQYF; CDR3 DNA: TGCGCCAGCAGCTTGCCCCCACGGACTAGCGGCAGCACAGATACGCAGTATTTT
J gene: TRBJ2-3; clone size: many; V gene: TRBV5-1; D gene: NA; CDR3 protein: CASSYRTRNTDTQYF; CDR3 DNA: TGCGCCAGCAGCTATCGAACAAGAAACACAGATACGCAGTATTTT
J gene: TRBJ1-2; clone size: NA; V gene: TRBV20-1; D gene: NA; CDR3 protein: CSARDPRDNYGYTF; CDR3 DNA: TGCAGTGCTAGAGATCCCCGGGACAACTATGGCTACACCTTC